What follows are 8 T cell receptor beta chains derived from one specimen sequenced in a study of monozygotic twins with inflammatory bowel disease. TCRdb re-analyzed the 5' RACE reads; it lists each CDR3 protein once, without DNA. Recorded for this sample: about 300,000 distinct CDR3 sequences. The specimen sequenced was blood. Receptors originate from a human donor with ulcerative colitis or Crohn's disease, or a healthy co-twin of an affected twin (not recorded which).

This sequence joins TRBV12-3 or TRBV12-4 and TRBJ1-4; TCRdb outputs TRBD1, but without DNA this stays unchecked. CDR3 length: 15 residues. CDR3 residues: CASSARTATNEKLFF.

CDR3 loop: CASSLRGRENIQYF. The chain carries TRBV12-3 or TRBV12-4 and TRBJ2-4; as DNA is missing, the TRBD1 call by TCRdb cannot be tested. The CDR3 has 14 amino acids.

V gene TRBV7-9 combines with J gene TRBJ2-5; TCRdb reports TRBD2, a call that lacks DNA to check it against. From germline, CDR1 is SEHNR and CDR2 FQNEAQ (reference sequence). This CDR3 comprises 16 residues. The CDR3 protein is CASSLALWTAEETQYF.

This sequence joins TRBV28 and TRBJ2-1; the TCRdb call, TRBD2, lacks DNA for checking. Germline CDR1 MDHEN, CDR2 SYDVKM. The CDR3 runs to 14 residues. The CDR3 reads CASIAGGAYNEQFF. Using reference TRBV28 and TRBJ2-1 for the parts outside the CDR3, the full variable domain is DVKVTQSSRYLVKRTGEKVFLECVQDMDHENMFWYRQDPGLGLRLIYFSYDVKMKEKGDIPEGYSVSREKKERFSLILESASTNQTSMYLCASIAGGAYNEQFFGPGTRLTVL.

The CDR3 loop reads CASTEPGQITGELSF. This chain joins TRBV19 and TRBJ2-2; with no DNA, the TCRdb D assignment of TRBD1 cannot be verified. CDR1 LNHDA and CDR2 SQIVND come from the germline V gene (reference sequence). This CDR3 spans 15 amino acids.

The chain couples TRBV5-1 to TRBJ2-3; no DNA is available, so the TRBD1 call from TCRdb remains unchecked. CDR3 size: 15 residues. The germline V gene has CDR1 SGHRS and CDR2 YFSETQ. CDR3 sequence reads: CASSHRPGEGDTQYF.

The CDR3 region is CSASTGTPGTEAFF. This chain connects TRBV29-1 to TRBJ1-1; as DNA is missing, the TRBD1 call by TCRdb cannot be tested. From germline, CDR1 is SQVTM and CDR2 ANQGSEA. The CDR3 has 14 amino acids. The variable domain in full, with the rest retrieved from reference TRBV29-1 and TRBJ1-1, is SAVISQKPSRDICQRGTSLTIQCQVDSQVTMMFWYRQQPGQSLTLIATANQGSEATYESGFVIDKFPISRPNLTFSTLTVSNMSPEDSSIYLCSASTGTPGTEAFFGQGTRLTVV.

The chain uses TRBV12-3 or TRBV12-4 and TRBJ2-7. The CDR3 loop spans 13 amino acids. CDR3 amino acids: CASSLITSYEQYF.